This TCR beta chain was captured in a study of T cells after yellow fever vaccination (dated by TCRdb to 2018 to 2020). About the study as a whole: Memory subsets (EM, EMRA, CM and Tscm) were sorted on a BD FACS Aria III using CD3, CD45RA, CCR7 and CD95 staining. The SMART-Seq v4 Ultra Low Input RNA kit was used to prepare libraries from fractions with low cell numbers. To follow T-cell clones before and after primary and booster YFV17D yellow fever vaccination, bulk TCR alpha and beta repertoires were sequenced over time. Two healthy male donors, one aged 18 to 30 and one aged 30 to 40 years, made up the cohort. Blood was drawn at multiple timepoints before and after primary and secondary immunization, with bulk PBMC replicates and cell subsets isolated. Memory subsets were sorted on days 0, 15 and 45 and at 18 months following primary vaccination, and on days 0, 15 and 45 following the 30-year booster.

The sample's treatment or condition label is to be understood as: live attenuated yellow fever vaccine strain. A standard Ficoll-Paque protocol was used to isolate PBMCs from peripheral blood. For sorted memory subsets, RNA extraction was done with the RNeasy Micro Kit. TCR cDNA was made using 5'RACE template switching, a step that added a universal primer site and unique molecular identifiers. Priming for cDNA synthesis came from both the TCR alpha and TCR beta constant segments. Library amplification involved two PCR steps, and the second step added sample barcodes and sequencing adapters. Sequencing of the libraries was done on either Illumina HiSeq 2500 (2x100 bp) or NovaSeq (2x150 bp). The published analysis was carried out like this. Reads were demultiplexed and collapsed into UMI consensus sequences with MIGEC, and V(D)J alignment was performed with MiXCR. Vaccine-responding clonotypes were defined with edgeR using replicate PBMC samples, requiring FDR below 0.01 and a log2 fold change above 5 up to day 15. CD4 or CD8 identity was assigned to each bulk clonotype according to whether the clonotype was present at higher abundance in the sequenced CD4 repertoire or the sequenced CD8 repertoire. To estimate how each clone was distributed across memory phenotypes, clonotype frequencies in memory subsets were weighted by FACS-sorted cell numbers. The raw public reads went through TCRdb reprocessing: fastp at Q25, MiXCR clone calling, in-frame beta chains kept. A single entry per CDR3 protein holds the most common genes and DNA from its merged rows. The V and J calls were determined by TCRdb, not by the authors. The sample data list over 25,000 distinct CDR3 sequences, and about 10% of these were observed just once. Roughly 12% of the sample belongs to the ten largest clones.

This clonotype has a count of ten or more. No base qualities exist here, and no much larger clone lies one base off it. The germline V gene (reference sequence) yields LNHNV for CDR1 and YYDKDF for CDR2. The CDR3, cysteine through phenylalanine, is 15 amino acids long. Just the 45-base CDR3 DNA is kept, in frame starting at base 1. The germline V end is reduced by 3 bases and the J end by 3 bases; junction bases left unmatched: 2. On the study overall, not on this receptor specifically: On day 0, almost all vaccine-responding clonotypes were found to be below detection in the sorted memory subsets. Most clones expanded after primary vaccination were re-detected after the booster (almost 98% of CD4 and approximately 85% of CD8), suggesting broad memory maintenance. The study included only a couple of donors, which limits how far the findings can be generalized. A small fraction of clonotypes appeared in both the CD4 and CD8 compartments, likely as a result of convergent recombination. Compared with the primary T-cell response, the secondary T-cell response was faster but weaker, reaching its peak on day 5 rather than on day 15. Computational filtering was needed because FACS-sorted repertoires could contain abundant contaminating clonotypes from the bulk population.

The sequence links TRBV15 to TRBJ2-6, and TRBD1 matches 7 of the central bases. The receptor was derived from a man aged 18 to 29 who received the YFV17D yellow fever vaccine. Specimen: PBMCs, either bulk or a sorted T-cell subset (CD4+, CD8+, memory, or dextramer-sorted; not recorded which), collected less than 16 days after the first yellow fever vaccination. The CDR3 has the sequence CATSSTGVGANVLTF. The DNA sequence reads TGTGCCACCAGCAGTACAGGGGTTGGGGCCAACGTCCTGACTTTC.